The T cell receptor (beta chain) under discussion was sequenced for a study of blood T cell repertoires in COVID-19. CDR3 length equals 17 residues. Losses at the gene ends were 4 bases for V and 0 bases for J; bases not matched to a gene: 8. Germline CDR1 is MGHDK and CDR2 is SYGVNS. Original handling: Reference gene primer amplification in the assay estimated nucleated cell counts. This table comes from immunoSEQ multiplex PCR, and its TCRdb copy is limited to in-frame clones, with some not included. V and J calls and clone size come straight from that table; D and trimming were deduced from the DNA. The data hold 180,000 or so clones, with approximately 85% observed a single time.

Sequences were obtained from PBMCs or T cells enriched from blood (not recorded which). The sequence was obtained from a woman in her thirties who had recovered from COVID-19. This chain links TRBV25-1 with TRBJ2-5, with 10 bases that match TRBD1. CDR3 nucleotide sequence: TGTGCCAGCAGTGTAAAGAGGACAGGGGGTAACCAAGAGACCCAGTACTTC. It encodes CASSVKRTGGNQETQYF.